The clone carrying this TCR beta chain was observed at least ten times. Using its own MiXCR run on the RT-PCR reads, TCRdb lists one record per CDR3 protein. The sample carries about 530,000 distinct CDR3 sequences, 10% to 15% recorded once. The data are from a study of response to subunit inactivated influenza vaccine. This CDR3 has 14 residues. The V gene lost 2 bases and the J gene lost 1 base, with 3 bases spanning the gap. The material sequenced was PBMCs from blood, taken about 40 days after vaccination. This clonotype was obtained from a man aged 50 to 60 who received an inactivated influenza vaccine. This chain joins TRBV12-3 or TRBV12-4 and TRBJ2-6; D remains ambiguous. The CDR3 protein is CASSLRSGANVLTF. DNA for the CDR3: TGTGCCAGCAGTTTAAGGTCTGGGGCCAACGTCCTGACTTTC.